The 19 T cell receptor beta chains in this list originate from one sample, sequenced in a study of identical twins. MiXCR, run by TCRdb on the 5' RACE reads, gives a single entry per CDR3 protein. This table holds 1.5 million to 2 million distinct CDR3 sequences, less than 35% found once. The sequencing sample was made of cord blood. These receptors came from a newborn girl in good health.

This clonotype was found a few times. This chain joins TRBV10-3 and TRBJ2-1; 14 bases align to TRBD2. The V segment lost 1 base and the J segment 2 bases; nucleotides outside the gene matches: 1. The CDR3 loop spans 17 amino acids. Germline V gene sequence: CDR1 ENHRY, CDR2 SYGVKD. CDR3 amino acids: CAISEWGLAGAYNEQFF. CDR3 coding DNA: TGTGCCATCAGTGAGTGGGGACTAGCGGGAGCCTACAATGAGCAGTTCTTC.

J is TRBJ1-2 and V is TRBV5-1, with TRBD1 matching 7 bases. The CDR3 length is 14 residues. Germline-derived CDR1 and CDR2 are SGHRS and YFSETQ. With V trimmed by 5 bases and J by 1 base, 5 bases remained unmatched. The CDR3 coding sequence is TGCGCCAGCAGGAAGAGGGACAGTAACTATGGCTACACCTTC. Protein sequence: CASRKRDSNYGYTF.

This clonotype was picked up a small number of times. This chain joins TRBV5-1 and TRBJ2-7, with TRBD1 matching 8 bases. The assigned J gene may be wrong: the sequence end matches TRBJ2-5 better. The CDR3 totals 16 residues. Germline CDR1 SGHRS, CDR2 YFSETQ. The CDR3, as DNA: TGCGCCAGCAGCTTGGGACAGGGGCCCCTCCAAGAGACCCAGTACTTC. The encoded protein is CASSLGQGPLQETQYF.

This clonotype was seen many times. This rearrangement joins TRBV7-8 to TRBJ2-7, with 7 bases aligning to TRBD2. The trim removed 5 bases at V and 6 bases at J, leaving 13 bases unmatched. CDR1 is SGHVS, CDR2 FQNEAQ, per germline. The CDR3 loop spans 15 amino acids. The CDR3 loop is CASSTRDYGFSEQYF. Here the CDR3 DNA reads TGTGCCAGCAGCACACGGGACTACGGCTTTTCCGAGCAGTACTTC.

The chain's CDR3 is CASIKDGRAYEQYF. In nucleotides, the CDR3 is TGTGCCAGCATCAAGGACGGGAGGGCGTACGAGCAGTACTTC. The V and J genes are TRBV6-6 and TRBJ2-7; 8 positions match TRBD2. The trim removed 7 bases at V and 4 bases at J, leaving 9 bases unmatched. CDR3 size: 14 residues. The germline gives CDR1 MNHNY, CDR2 SVGAGI (reference sequence).

The table lists this clonotype with a few counts. The J gene is TRBJ2-4, the V gene TRBV4-2; possibly TRBD2 for D (5 bases). With the DNA end fitting TRBJ2-7 better, the J assignment may be wrong. The CDR3 contains 14 residues. CDR1 and CDR2 (germline): LGHNA, YNFKEQ. CDR3 protein: CASSQETLASEQYF. The CDR3 nucleotides are TGTGCCAGCAGCCAAGAAACGCTAGCCAGCGAGCAGTACTTC.

This clonotype has just a few counts. The CDR3 loop is CSAVRGTVNEQYF. CDR3 nucleotide sequence: TGCAGTGCTGTTCGCGGGACAGTGAACGAGCAGTACTTC. V is TRBV20-1 and J is TRBJ2-7; tentative D call: TRBD1 (7 bases). The CDR3 has 13 residues. Trimming removed 5 bases from V and 5 bases from J, with 16 bases in between. CDR1 is DFQATT, CDR2 SNEGSKA, per germline (reference sequence).

The table lists this clonotype with many counts. This chain joins TRBV11-2 and TRBJ2-4, with TRBD2 identical over 8 bases. CDR3 size: 14 residues. Looked up from germline, CDR1 is SGHAT and CDR2 is FQNNGV. Germline trimming cut 5 bases from V and 8 bases from J; bases unmatched to any gene: 8. CDR3 DNA sequence: TGTGCCAGCAGCCCCGGACTAGCTTGGCACATTCAGTACTTC. It is translated as CASSPGLAWHIQYF.

The V and J genes are TRBV7-6 and TRBJ2-5; D may be TRBD1 or TRBD2 (7 bases each). Germline V gene sequence: CDR1 SGHVS, CDR2 FNYEAQ. V was trimmed by 4 bases and J by 4 bases, leaving 22 bases between them. The length of the CDR3 is 17 residues. Here the CDR3 reads CASSYRAGGAVRETQYF. For the CDR3, the DNA is TGTGCCAGCAGCTATCGCGCAGGGGGGGCCGTTCGAGAGACCCAGTACTTC.

The rearrangement links TRBV3-1 to TRBJ1-2; D is unresolved. The CDR3 runs 15 residues. The germline V gene encodes CDR1 LGHDT and CDR2 YNNKEL (reference sequence). Trimming took off 0 bases at V and 4 bases at J, with 12 bases between the two ends. This CDR3 reads CASSQDRVLGYGYTF. In DNA form, the CDR3 reads TGTGCCAGCAGCCAAGATAGGGTATTGGGCTATGGCTACACCTTC.

Here the CDR3 DNA reads TGTGCCACCAGCAGAGTAGACCCCAATGAGCAGTTCTTC. This sequence encodes CATSRVDPNEQFF. V is TRBV15 and J is TRBJ2-1; D not certain. Germline CDR1 and CDR2: LNHNV and YYDKDF (reference sequence). The V gene lost 1 base and the J gene lost 6 bases, with 7 bases spanning the gap. The CDR3 is 13 amino acids.

The chain employs TRBV13 and TRBJ2-7; 7 positions agree with TRBD2. Unmatched junction bases numbered 10, after V lost 4 bases and J lost 7 bases. Germline V gene lookup returns CDR1 PRHDT and CDR2 FYEKMQ (reference sequence). CDR3 length: 14 amino acids. The CDR3 region is CASSSYHRTSEQYF. CDR3 bases: TGTGCCAGCAGCTCCTACCATCGGACTAGTGAGCAGTACTTC.

This clonotype was observed a handful of times. In DNA, the CDR3 is TGCGCCAGCAGCTCGGGGTACACTGAAGCTTTCTTT. It codes for CASSSGYTEAFF. V is TRBV5-1 and J is TRBJ1-1; D ambiguous. CDR3 length: 12 residues. The V end was cut by 3 bases, the J end by 3 bases, with 6 bases between. CDR1 is SGHRS and CDR2 is YFSETQ in the germline V gene.

The chain combines TRBV4-1 with TRBJ1-1; D not resolved. V lost 2 bases to trimming and J lost 2 bases, with 9 bases between them. Germline CDR1 MGHRA, CDR2 YSYEKL. CDR3 length: 14 amino acids. The CDR3: CASSQKQLNTEAFF. The DNA for the CDR3 is TGCGCCAGCAGCCAAAAACAGCTCAACACTGAAGCTTTCTTT.

The J gene is TRBJ2-3, the V gene TRBV20-1; 10 nucleotides agree with TRBD2. Germline values: CDR1 DFQATT, CDR2 SNEGSKA (reference sequence). This CDR3 has 14 residues. The V and J ends lost 5 bases and 4 bases, in that order; junction bases with no gene match: 6. The CDR3 loop reads CSADSGRIADTQYF. CDR3 sequence (DNA): TGCAGTGCTGATAGCGGGAGGATCGCAGATACGCAGTATTTT.

To note about this clonotype: A read error may produce the germline difference seen at one junction end. The chain links TRBV7-2 to TRBJ2-1; 10 bases match TRBD2. Germline-derived CDR1 and CDR2 are SGHTA and FQGNSA. The CDR3 spans 18 residues. The CDR3 DNA reads TGTGCCAGCAGCCCTTTTCTAGAACGACTAGCGGGTTACAATGAGCAGTCCTTC. It codes for CASSPFLERLAGYNEQSF. The full variable domain, with the rest looked up from reference TRBV7-2 and TRBJ2-1, is GAGVSQSPSNKVTEKGKDVELRCDPISGHTALYWYRQSLGQGLEFLIYFQGNSAPDKSGLPSDRFSAERTGGSVSTLTIQRTQQEDSAVYLCASSPFLERLAGYNEQSFGPGTRLTVL.

The CDR3: CASTRTGITEAFF. DNA of the CDR3: TGTGCCAGTACCCGGACAGGGATCACTGAAGCTTTCTTT. The chain uses TRBV28 and TRBJ1-1; TRBD1 matches at 8 bases. Trimming cost V 9 bases and J 4 bases; bases outside gene matches: 7. CDR3 length: 13 residues. Germline lookup yields CDR1 MDHEN and CDR2 SYDVKM.

Written as DNA, the CDR3 is TGTGCCAGCATGGGAGCGAACACCGGGGAGCTGTTTTTT. This translates into CASMGANTGELFF. This chain links TRBV28 with TRBJ2-2; D may be TRBD2 (5 bases). The CDR3 runs 13 residues. Looked up from germline, CDR1 is MDHEN and CDR2 is SYDVKM. The ends were cut back, 7 bases at V and 0 bases at J, with 6 bases in the middle.

The chain is built from TRBV5-1 and TRBJ2-7, with TRBD1 as a possible D gene (5 bases). This CDR3 is built from 15 residues. The V gene lost 7 bases and the J gene lost 7 bases, with 24 bases spanning the gap. Per germline, CDR1 SGHRS and CDR2 YFSETQ. Written as DNA, the CDR3 is TGCGCCAGCTGTCGTAGGGGCGGACCCTACAATGAGCAGTACTTC. Translating it yields CASCRRGGPYNEQYF.